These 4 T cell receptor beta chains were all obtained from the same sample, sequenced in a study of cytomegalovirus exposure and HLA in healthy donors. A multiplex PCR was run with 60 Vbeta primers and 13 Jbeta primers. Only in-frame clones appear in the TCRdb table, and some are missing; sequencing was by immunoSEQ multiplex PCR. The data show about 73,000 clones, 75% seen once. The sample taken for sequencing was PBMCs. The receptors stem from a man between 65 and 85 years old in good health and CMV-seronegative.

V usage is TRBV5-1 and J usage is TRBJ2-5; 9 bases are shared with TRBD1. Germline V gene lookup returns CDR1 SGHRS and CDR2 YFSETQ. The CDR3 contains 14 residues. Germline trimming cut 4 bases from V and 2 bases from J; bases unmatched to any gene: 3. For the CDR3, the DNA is TGCGCCAGCAGCCCGGGACAGGGACAAGAGACCCAGTACTTC. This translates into CASSPGQGQETQYF.

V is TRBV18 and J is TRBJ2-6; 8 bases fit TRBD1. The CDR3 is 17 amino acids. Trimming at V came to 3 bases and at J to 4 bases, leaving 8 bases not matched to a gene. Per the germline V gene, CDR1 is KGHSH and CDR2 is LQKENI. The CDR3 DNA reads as TGTGCCAGCTCACCCCGACAGGGGAGTACCGGGGCCAACGTCCTGACTTTC. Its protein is CASSPRQGSTGANVLTF.

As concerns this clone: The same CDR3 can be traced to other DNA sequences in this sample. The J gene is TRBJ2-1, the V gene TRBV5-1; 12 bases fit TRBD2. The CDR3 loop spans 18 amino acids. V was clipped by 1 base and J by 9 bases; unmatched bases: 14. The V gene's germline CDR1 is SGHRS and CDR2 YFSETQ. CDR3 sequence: CASSLLAAGTSGLGEQFF. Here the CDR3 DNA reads TGCGCCAGCAGCTTGTTAGCAGCCGGGACTAGCGGGCTTGGTGAGCAGTTCTTC. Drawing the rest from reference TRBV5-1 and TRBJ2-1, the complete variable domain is KAGVTQTPRYLIKTRGQQVTLSCSPISGHRSVSWYQQTPGQGLQFLFEYFSETQRNKGNFPGRFSGRQFSNSRSEMNVSTLELGDSALYLCASSLLAAGTSGLGEQFFGPGTRLTVL.

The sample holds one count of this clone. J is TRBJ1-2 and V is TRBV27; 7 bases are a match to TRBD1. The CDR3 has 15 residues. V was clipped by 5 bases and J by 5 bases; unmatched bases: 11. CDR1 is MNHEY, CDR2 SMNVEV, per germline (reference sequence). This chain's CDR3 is CASSPEGQILYGYTF. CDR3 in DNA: TGTGCCAGCAGTCCGGAGGGACAGATACTTTATGGCTACACCTTC.